The rows below give T cell receptor beta chains drawn from one sample of a study of T-cell reconstitution after alpha-beta-depleted transplantation in children. Via MiXCR, TCRdb re-called the PCR reads, giving one row per CDR3 protein. The data hold 6,500 to 10,000 distinct CDR3 sequences, with approximately 31% observed a single time. This specimen consisted of peripheral blood, obtained 60 days after TCRalphabeta/CD19-depleted stem cell transplant. All receptors come from a boy less than two years old who had a stem cell transplant for SCID, so the T cells may come from the graft donor. Each CDR3 is given with its conserved first and last residue.

J gene: TRBJ2-7
V gene: TRBV29-1
CDR3 protein: CSVEFVTGSSYEQYF

J gene: TRBJ2-5
V gene: TRBV12-3/TRBV12-4
CDR3 protein: CASSTWGGRQETQYF

J gene: TRBJ2-6
V gene: TRBV7-6
CDR3 protein: CASSQHLSASGANVLTF

J gene: TRBJ1-1
V gene: TRBV7-9
CDR3 protein: CASSIQGWSTEAFF

J gene: TRBJ2-7
V gene: TRBV4-2
CDR3 protein: CASSRDRSSYEQYF

J gene: TRBJ2-2
V gene: TRBV10-2
CDR3 protein: CASREDRADTGELFF

J gene: TRBJ2-5
V gene: TRBV7-9
CDR3 protein: CASSLSRTSGYQETQYF

J gene: TRBJ1-3
V gene: TRBV25-1
CDR3 protein: CASSDPGILNTIYF

J gene: TRBJ1-4
V gene: TRBV5-1
CDR3 protein: CASSFAGFEKLFF

J gene: TRBJ1-6
V gene: TRBV6-6
CDR3 protein: CASSHKDNIKTHLGSPLHF

J gene: TRBJ2-2
V gene: TRBV12-3/TRBV12-4
CDR3 protein: CASSLAAQGTGELFF

J gene: TRBJ2-5
V gene: TRBV11-3
CDR3 protein: CASSLSLFPETQYF

J gene: TRBJ2-2
V gene: TRBV6-5
CDR3 protein: CASSYRQPVRVRRPNTGELFF

J gene: TRBJ2-7
V gene: TRBV7-9
CDR3 protein: CASSLGGIEQYF

J gene: TRBJ2-2
V gene: TRBV10-3
CDR3 protein: CAISDRAKNTGELFF

J gene: TRBJ2-1
V gene: TRBV24-1
CDR3 protein: CATSRRPYNEQFF

J gene: TRBJ2-2
V gene: TRBV11-2
CDR3 protein: CASSLDQRGEDTGELFF

J gene: TRBJ1-2
V gene: TRBV10-2
CDR3 protein: CASSGGTGSYGYTF

J gene: TRBJ2-1
V gene: TRBV6-2/TRBV6-3
CDR3 protein: CASSQRQGLYSYNEQFF

J gene: TRBJ2-5
V gene: TRBV9
CDR3 protein: CASSQFRGNQETQYF

J gene: TRBJ2-3
V gene: TRBV24-1
CDR3 protein: CATSPGRGLRDTQYF

J gene: TRBJ2-2
V gene: TRBV5-1
CDR3 protein: CASSFRDTNTGELFF

J gene: TRBJ1-5
V gene: TRBV19
CDR3 protein: CASTPRGNQPQHF

J gene: TRBJ1-5
V gene: TRBV11-2
CDR3 protein: CASSANRDRDQHF

J gene: TRBJ2-3
V gene: TRBV6-1
CDR3 protein: CASRRTGPNTQYF

J gene: TRBJ2-1
V gene: TRBV4-1
CDR3 protein: CASSRRPYNEQFF

J gene: TRBJ1-5
V gene: TRBV4-2
CDR3 protein: CASSPGLLCLLGNQPQHF

J gene: TRBJ2-2
V gene: TRBV25-1
CDR3 protein: CASSESRRQNTGELFF

J gene: TRBJ1-1
V gene: TRBV18
CDR3 protein: CASSPPVSTEAFF

J gene: TRBJ2-5
V gene: TRBV5-1
CDR3 protein: CASRKSKGETQYF

J gene: TRBJ2-1
V gene: TRBV28
CDR3 protein: CASSLLVGGPLFEQFF

J gene: TRBJ2-1
V gene: TRBV24-1
CDR3 protein: CATSASGRGNEQFF

J gene: TRBJ2-1
V gene: TRBV5-1
CDR3 protein: CASSLGDATSYNEQFF

J gene: TRBJ1-1
V gene: TRBV2
CDR3 protein: CAFRQGATLNTEAFF

J gene: TRBJ1-1
V gene: TRBV5-1
CDR3 protein: CASSPGKGTEAFF

J gene: TRBJ2-4
V gene: TRBV19
CDR3 protein: CASSTGGRAKNIQYF

J gene: TRBJ1-3
V gene: TRBV7-9
CDR3 protein: CASSESSGNTIYF

J gene: TRBJ1-5
V gene: TRBV6-5
CDR3 protein: CASLDYSGTADQPQHF

J gene: TRBJ1-1
V gene: TRBV7-8
CDR3 protein: CASSFYVGMGFGTEAFF

J gene: TRBJ1-1
V gene: TRBV7-9
CDR3 protein: CASSPGRRGNTEAFF

J gene: TRBJ2-1
V gene: TRBV11-1
CDR3 protein: CASSAVGRASGRGYNEQFF

J gene: TRBJ1-5
V gene: TRBV5-5
CDR3 protein: CASTRTAINQPQHF

J gene: TRBJ2-1
V gene: TRBV5-1
CDR3 protein: CASSGILNEQFF

J gene: TRBJ2-5
V gene: TRBV5-1
CDR3 protein: CASSWPGSLVETQYF

J gene: TRBJ1-5
V gene: TRBV12-3/TRBV12-4
CDR3 protein: CASSLRQGMQPQHF

J gene: TRBJ2-1
V gene: TRBV10-3
CDR3 protein: CAITKETYNEQFF

J gene: TRBJ1-2
V gene: TRBV14
CDR3 protein: CASSQDPGQGSYGYTF

J gene: TRBJ1-6
V gene: TRBV2
CDR3 protein: CASNQGSPLHF

J gene: TRBJ2-1
V gene: TRBV12-3/TRBV12-4
CDR3 protein: CASSTPRDRSEQFF

J gene: TRBJ2-4
V gene: TRBV20-1
CDR3 protein: CSVRAVAKNIQYF